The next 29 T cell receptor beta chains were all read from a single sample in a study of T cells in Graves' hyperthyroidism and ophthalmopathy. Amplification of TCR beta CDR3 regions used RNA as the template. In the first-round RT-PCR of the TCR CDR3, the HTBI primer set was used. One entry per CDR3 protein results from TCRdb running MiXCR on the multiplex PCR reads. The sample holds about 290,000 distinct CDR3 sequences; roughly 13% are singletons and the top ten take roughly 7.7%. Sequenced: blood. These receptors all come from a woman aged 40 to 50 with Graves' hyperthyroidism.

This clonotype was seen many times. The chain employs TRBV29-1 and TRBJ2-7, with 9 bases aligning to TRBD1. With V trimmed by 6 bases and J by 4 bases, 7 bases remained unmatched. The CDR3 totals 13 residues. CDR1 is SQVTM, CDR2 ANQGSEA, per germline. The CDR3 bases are TGCAGCGTGCCGGGACAGGGTGGTTACGAGCAGTACTTC. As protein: CSVPGQGGYEQYF.

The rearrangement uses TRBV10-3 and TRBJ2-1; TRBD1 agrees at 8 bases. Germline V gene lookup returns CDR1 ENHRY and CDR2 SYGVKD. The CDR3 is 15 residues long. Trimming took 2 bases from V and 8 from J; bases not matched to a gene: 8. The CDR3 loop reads CAISEPTRTGHEQFF. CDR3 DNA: TGTGCCATCAGTGAGCCAACCAGGACAGGGCATGAGCAGTTCTTC.

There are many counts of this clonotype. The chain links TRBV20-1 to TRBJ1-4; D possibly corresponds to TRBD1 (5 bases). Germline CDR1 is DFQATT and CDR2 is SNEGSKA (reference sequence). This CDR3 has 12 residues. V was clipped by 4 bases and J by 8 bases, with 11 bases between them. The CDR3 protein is CSAKGVEEKLFF. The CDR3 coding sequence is TGCAGTGCTAAAGGGGTGGAAGAAAAACTGTTTTTT.

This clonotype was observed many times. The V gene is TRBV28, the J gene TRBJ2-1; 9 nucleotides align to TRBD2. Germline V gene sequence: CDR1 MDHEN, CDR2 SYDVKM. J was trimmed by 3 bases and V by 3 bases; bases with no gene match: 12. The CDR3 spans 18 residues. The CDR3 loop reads CASSFPPLLAGNYNEQFF. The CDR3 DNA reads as TGTGCCAGCAGTTTCCCTCCCCTTCTAGCGGGAAACTACAATGAGCAGTTCTTC.

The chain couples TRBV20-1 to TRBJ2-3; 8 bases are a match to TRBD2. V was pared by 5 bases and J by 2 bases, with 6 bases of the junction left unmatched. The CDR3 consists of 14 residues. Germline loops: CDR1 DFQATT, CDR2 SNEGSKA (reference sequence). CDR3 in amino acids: CSAAFGGATDTQYF. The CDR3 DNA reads TGCAGTGCTGCGTTCGGGGGGGCCACAGATACGCAGTATTTT.

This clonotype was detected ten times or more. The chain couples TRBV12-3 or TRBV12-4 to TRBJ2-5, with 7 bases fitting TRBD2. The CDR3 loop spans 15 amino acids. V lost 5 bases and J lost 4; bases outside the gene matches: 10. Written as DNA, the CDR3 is TGTGCCAGCAGTACGGGGGACCCGGGGGGAGAGACCCAGTACTTC. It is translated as CASSTGDPGGETQYF.

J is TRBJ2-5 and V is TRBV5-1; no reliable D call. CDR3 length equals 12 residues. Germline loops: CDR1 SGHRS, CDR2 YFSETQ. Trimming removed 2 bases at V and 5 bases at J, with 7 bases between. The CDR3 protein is CASSFESETQYF. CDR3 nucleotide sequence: TGCGCCAGCAGCTTTGAGTCCGAGACCCAGTACTTC. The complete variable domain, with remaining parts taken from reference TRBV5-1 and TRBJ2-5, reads KAGVTQTPRYLIKTRGQQVTLSCSPISGHRSVSWYQQTPGQGLQFLFEYFSETQRNKGNFPGRFSGRQFSNSRSEMNVSTLELGDSALYLCASSFESETQYFGPGTRLLVL.

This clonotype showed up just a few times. For the CDR3, the DNA is TGTGCCAGCACTCTAGGAAGGGGGGGGTCACCCCTCCACTTT. Its protein product is CASTLGRGGSPLHF. The rearrangement links TRBV7-2 to TRBJ1-6, with TRBD1 as a possible D gene (6 bases). Germline lookup yields CDR1 SGHTA and CDR2 FQGNSA. V lost 7 bases and J lost 10, with 17 bases in between. This CDR3 is 14 amino acids long.

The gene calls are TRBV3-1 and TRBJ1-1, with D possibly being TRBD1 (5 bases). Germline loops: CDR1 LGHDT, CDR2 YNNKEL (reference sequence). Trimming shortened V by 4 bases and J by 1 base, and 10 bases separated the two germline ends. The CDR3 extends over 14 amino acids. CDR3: CASSLGLANTEAFF. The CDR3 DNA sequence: TGTGCCAGCAGCCTGGGGCTAGCGAACACTGAAGCTTTCTTT.

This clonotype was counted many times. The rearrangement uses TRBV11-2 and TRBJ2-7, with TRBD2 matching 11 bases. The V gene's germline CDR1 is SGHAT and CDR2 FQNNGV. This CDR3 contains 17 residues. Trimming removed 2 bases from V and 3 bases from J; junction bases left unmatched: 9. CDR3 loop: CASSLHPTSGNSYEQYF. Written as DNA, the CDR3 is TGTGCCAGCAGCTTACACCCGACTAGCGGGAATAGCTACGAGCAGTACTTC.

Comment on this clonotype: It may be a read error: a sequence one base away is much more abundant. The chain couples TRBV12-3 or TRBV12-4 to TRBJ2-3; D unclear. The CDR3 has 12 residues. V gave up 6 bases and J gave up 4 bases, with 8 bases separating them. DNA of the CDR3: TGTGCCAGCAGGCTGGAGTCAGATACGCAGTATTTT. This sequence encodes CASRLESDTQYF.

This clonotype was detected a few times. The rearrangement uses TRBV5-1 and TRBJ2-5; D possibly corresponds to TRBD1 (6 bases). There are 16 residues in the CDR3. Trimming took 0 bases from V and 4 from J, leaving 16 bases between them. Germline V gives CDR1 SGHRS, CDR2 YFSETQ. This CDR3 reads CASSLAFPRQAETQYF. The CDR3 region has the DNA TGCGCCAGCAGCTTGGCCTTTCCCAGACAGGCAGAGACCCAGTACTTC.

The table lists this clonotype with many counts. CDR3 sequence (DNA): TGTGCCACCAGCAGAGATCGACAGTCGGGCTACACCTTC. This gives the protein CATSRDRQSGYTF. The chain is built from TRBV15 and TRBJ1-2; TRBD1 is a possible D gene (5 bases). Trimming removed 0 bases at V and 8 bases at J, with 10 bases between. CDR1 is LNHNV and CDR2 is YYDKDF in the germline V gene (reference sequence). CDR3 size: 13 residues.

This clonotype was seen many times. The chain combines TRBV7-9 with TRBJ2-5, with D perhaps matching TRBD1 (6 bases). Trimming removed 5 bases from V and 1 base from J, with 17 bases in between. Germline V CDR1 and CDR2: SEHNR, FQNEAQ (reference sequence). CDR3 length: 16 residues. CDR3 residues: CASSAGERTAQETQYF. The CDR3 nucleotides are TGTGCCAGCAGCGCCGGAGAACGGACAGCCCAAGAGACCCAGTACTTC.

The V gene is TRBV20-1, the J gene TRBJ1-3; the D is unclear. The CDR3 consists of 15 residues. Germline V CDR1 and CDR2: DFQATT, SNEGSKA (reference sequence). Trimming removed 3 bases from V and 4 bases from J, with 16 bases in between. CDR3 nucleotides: TGCAGTGCTAGTGACGGCTGGTCGCTCGGAAACACCATATATTTT. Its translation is CSASDGWSLGNTIYF.

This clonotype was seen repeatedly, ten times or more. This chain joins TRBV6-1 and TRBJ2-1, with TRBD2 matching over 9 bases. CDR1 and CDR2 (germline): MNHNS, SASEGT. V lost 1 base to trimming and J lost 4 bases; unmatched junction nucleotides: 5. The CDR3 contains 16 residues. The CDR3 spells CASSEGGLAVYNEQFF. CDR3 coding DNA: TGTGCCAGCAGTGAAGGGGGACTAGCTGTTTACAATGAGCAGTTCTTC.

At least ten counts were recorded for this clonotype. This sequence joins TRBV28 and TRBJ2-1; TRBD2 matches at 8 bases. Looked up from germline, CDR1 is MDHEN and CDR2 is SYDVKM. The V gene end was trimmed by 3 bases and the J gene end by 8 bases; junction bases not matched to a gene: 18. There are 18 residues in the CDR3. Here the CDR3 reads CASSLALTESGSRYEQFF. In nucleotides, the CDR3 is TGTGCCAGCAGTTTGGCTCTCACCGAGAGCGGGAGTAGGTATGAGCAGTTCTTC. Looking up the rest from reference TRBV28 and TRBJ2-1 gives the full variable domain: DVKVTQSSRYLVKRTGEKVFLECVQDMDHENMFWYRQDPGLGLRLIYFSYDVKMKEKGDIPEGYSVSREKKERFSLILESASTNQTSMYLCASSLALTESGSRYEQFFGPGTRLTVL.

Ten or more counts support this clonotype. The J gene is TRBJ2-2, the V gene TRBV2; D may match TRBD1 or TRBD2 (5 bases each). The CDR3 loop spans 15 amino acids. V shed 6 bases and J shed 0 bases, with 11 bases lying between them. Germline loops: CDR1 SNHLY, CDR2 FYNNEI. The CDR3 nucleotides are TGTGCCAGCAGAACCGGGACCGCGAACACCGGGGAGCTGTTTTTT. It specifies CASRTGTANTGELFF.

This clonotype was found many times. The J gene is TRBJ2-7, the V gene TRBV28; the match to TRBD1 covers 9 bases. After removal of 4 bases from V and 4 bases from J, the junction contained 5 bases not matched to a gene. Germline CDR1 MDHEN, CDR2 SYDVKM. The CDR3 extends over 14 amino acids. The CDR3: CASSSGTGIYEQYF. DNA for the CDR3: TGTGCCAGCAGTTCCGGGACAGGGATTTACGAGCAGTACTTC.

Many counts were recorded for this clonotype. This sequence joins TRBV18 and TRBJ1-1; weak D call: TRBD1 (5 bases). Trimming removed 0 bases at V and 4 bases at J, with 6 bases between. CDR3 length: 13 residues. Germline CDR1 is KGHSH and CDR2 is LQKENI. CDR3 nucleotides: TGTGCCAGCTCACCACCGGGGACCACTGAAGCTTTCTTT. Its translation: CASSPPGTTEAFF.

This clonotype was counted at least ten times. The CDR3 DNA follows: TGTGCCAGCAGTTTAAGGGGACAGGGACGAATTCAGTACTTC. Translating it yields CASSLRGQGRIQYF. V and J are TRBV12-3 or TRBV12-4 and TRBJ2-4, with 9 bases fitting TRBD1. J was trimmed by 10 bases and V by 2 bases; bases with no gene match: 6. The CDR3 has 14 amino acids.

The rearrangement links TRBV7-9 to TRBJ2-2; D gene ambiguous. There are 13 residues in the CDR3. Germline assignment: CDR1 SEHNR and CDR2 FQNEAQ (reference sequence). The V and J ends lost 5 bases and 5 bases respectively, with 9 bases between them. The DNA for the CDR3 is TGTGCCAGCAGCCGAAGGAGTACCGGGGAGCTGTTTTTT. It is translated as CASSRRSTGELFF.

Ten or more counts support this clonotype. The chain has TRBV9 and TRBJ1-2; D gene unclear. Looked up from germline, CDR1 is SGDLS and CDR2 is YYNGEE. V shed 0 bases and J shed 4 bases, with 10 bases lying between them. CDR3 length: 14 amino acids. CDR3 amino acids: CASSVDRQSYGYTF. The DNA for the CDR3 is TGTGCCAGCAGCGTAGACCGGCAGAGCTATGGCTACACCTTC.

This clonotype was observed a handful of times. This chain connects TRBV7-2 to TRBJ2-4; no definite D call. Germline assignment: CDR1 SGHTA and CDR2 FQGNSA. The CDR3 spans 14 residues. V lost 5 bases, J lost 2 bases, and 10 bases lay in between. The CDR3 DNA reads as TGTGCCAGCAGCCAGTCCAGAACCAAAAACATTCAGTACTTC. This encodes CASSQSRTKNIQYF.

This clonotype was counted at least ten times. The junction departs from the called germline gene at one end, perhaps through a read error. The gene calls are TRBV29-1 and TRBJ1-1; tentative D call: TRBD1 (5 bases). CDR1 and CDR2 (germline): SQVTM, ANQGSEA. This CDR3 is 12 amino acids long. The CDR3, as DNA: TGCAGCGTTAAAGACAGCCACACTGAAGCTTTCTTT. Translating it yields CSVKDSHTEAFF.

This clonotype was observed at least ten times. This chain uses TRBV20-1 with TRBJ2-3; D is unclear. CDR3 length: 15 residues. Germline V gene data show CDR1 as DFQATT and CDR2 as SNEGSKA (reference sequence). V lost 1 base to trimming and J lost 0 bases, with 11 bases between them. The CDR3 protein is CSARGTQISTDTQYF. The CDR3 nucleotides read TGCAGTGCTAGAGGAACCCAAATTAGCACAGATACGCAGTATTTT.

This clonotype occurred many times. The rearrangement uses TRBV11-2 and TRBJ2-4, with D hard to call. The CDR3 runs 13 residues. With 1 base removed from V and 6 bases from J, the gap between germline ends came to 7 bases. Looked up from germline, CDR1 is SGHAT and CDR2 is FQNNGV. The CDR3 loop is CASSLGGLNIQYF. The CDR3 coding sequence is TGTGCCAGCAGCTTAGGGGGTTTAAACATTCAGTACTTC.

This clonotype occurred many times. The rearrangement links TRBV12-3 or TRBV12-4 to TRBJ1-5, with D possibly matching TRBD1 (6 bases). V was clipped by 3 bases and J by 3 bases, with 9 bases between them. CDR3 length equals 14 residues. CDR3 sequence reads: CASSFWGHNQPQHF. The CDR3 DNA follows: TGTGCCAGCAGTTTTTGGGGACACAATCAGCCCCAGCATTTT.

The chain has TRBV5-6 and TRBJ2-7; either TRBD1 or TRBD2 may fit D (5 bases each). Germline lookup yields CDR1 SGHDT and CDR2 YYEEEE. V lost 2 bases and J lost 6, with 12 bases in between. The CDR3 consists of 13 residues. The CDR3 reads CASSFEGAGEQYF. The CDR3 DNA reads TGTGCCAGCAGCTTCGAAGGGGCGGGCGAGCAGTACTTC.